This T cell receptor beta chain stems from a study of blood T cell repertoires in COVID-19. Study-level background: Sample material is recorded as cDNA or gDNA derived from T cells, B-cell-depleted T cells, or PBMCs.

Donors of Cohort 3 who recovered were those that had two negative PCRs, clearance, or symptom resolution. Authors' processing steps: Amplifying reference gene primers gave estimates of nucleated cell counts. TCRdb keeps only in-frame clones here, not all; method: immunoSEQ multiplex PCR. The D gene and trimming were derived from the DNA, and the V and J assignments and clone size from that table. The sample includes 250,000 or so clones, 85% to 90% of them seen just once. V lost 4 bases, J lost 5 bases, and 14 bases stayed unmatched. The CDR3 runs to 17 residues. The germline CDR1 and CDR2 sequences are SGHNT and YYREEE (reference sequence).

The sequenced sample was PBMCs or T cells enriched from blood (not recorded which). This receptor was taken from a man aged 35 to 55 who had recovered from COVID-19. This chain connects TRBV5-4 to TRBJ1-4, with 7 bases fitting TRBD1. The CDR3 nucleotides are TGTGCCAGCAGCCAAGACCCGGGACAGAGTTACAATGAAAAACTGTTTTTT. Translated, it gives CASSQDPGQSYNEKLFF.